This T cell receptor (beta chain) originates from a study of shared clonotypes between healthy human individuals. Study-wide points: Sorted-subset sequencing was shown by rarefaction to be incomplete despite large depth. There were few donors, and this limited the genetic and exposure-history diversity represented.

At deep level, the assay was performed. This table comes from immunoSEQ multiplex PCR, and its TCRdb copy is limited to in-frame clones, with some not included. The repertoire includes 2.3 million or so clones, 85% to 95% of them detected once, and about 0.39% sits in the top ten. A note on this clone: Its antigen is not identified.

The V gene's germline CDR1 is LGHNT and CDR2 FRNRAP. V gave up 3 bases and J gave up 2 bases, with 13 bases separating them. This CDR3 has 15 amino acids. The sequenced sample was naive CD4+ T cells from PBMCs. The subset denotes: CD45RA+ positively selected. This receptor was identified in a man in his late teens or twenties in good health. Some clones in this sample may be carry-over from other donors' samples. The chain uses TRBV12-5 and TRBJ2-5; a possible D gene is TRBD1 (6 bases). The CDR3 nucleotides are TGTGCTAGTGGTTTATTTGCAGGGGAGCAAGAGACCCAGTACTTC. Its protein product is CASGLFAGEQETQYF.